Each of the 23 T cell receptor beta chains below was sequenced from the same sample in a study of blood T cell repertoires in COVID-19. TCRdb keeps only in-frame clones here, not all; method: immunoSEQ multiplex PCR. Seen here are some 190,000 clones, roughly 81% observed once, and the top ten hold roughly 4.5%. Sequences were obtained from peripheral blood. The receptors were gathered from a woman of 80 years or more with acute or convalescent COVID-19.

The CDR3 loop reads CASSISATSGPQETQYF. The CDR3 nucleotides are TGTGCCAGTAGTATCTCTGCGACTAGCGGACCCCAAGAGACCCAGTACTTC. The chain employs TRBV19 and TRBJ2-5, with 9 bases aligning to TRBD2. Germline CDR1 reads LNHDA; CDR2 reads SQIVND (reference sequence). The CDR3 runs 17 residues. The J segment lost 1 base and the V segment lost 3 bases, leaving 9 bases of the junction unmatched.

This clone was detected only a few times. DNA for the CDR3: TGCGCCAGCAGCTTGTCGGGTGGTTACGGAAACACCATATATTTT. Protein product: CASSLSGGYGNTIYF. The chain carries TRBV5-1 and TRBJ1-3; D gene ambiguous. Per germline, CDR1 SGHRS and CDR2 YFSETQ. This CDR3 is 15 amino acids long. Trimming left V 1 base short and J 4 bases short, with 12 bases between.

The gene calls are TRBV28 and TRBJ1-3; D not certain. The CDR3 runs to 18 residues. V lost 6 bases, J lost 0 bases, and 21 bases lay in between. Germline loops: CDR1 MDHEN, CDR2 SYDVKM. The CDR3 reads CASRPLYRYSSSGNTIYF. CDR3 nucleotide sequence: TGTGCCAGCAGACCTCTGTATCGTTACAGCTCCTCTGGAAACACCATATATTTT.

V and J are TRBV18 and TRBJ1-1, with 11 bases identical to TRBD1. Germline values: CDR1 KGHSH, CDR2 LQKENI. With 4 bases clipped from V and 5 bases from J, the junction kept 9 bases outside the gene matches. CDR3 length: 16 amino acids. Written as DNA, the CDR3 is TGTGCCAGCTCACTATTCGAGGGGACAGGGGGAACTGAAGCTTTCTTT. Protein sequence: CASSLFEGTGGTEAFF.

The J gene is TRBJ2-1, the V gene TRBV9, with 11 bases fitting TRBD2. V lost 4 bases to trimming and J lost 9 bases; unmatched junction nucleotides: 9. The CDR3 totals 15 residues. Germline CDR1 SGDLS, CDR2 YYNGEE. This CDR3 is CASSITSGSFSEQFF. As DNA, the CDR3 is TGTGCCAGCAGCATTACTAGCGGGAGTTTTAGTGAGCAGTTCTTC.

In DNA form, the CDR3 reads TGTGCCAGCAGTGGATCAGGGTATGATCAGCCCCAGCATTTT. Its protein product is CASSGSGYDQPQHF. V and J are TRBV2 and TRBJ1-5; tentatively, D is TRBD1 (5 bases). Germline V lookup: CDR1 SNHLY, CDR2 FYNNEI. CDR3 size: 14 residues. V lost 4 bases and J 5 bases, leaving 12 bases between the germline ends.

The V and J genes are TRBV19 and TRBJ2-2; D may be TRBD2 (5 bases). Germline V gives CDR1 LNHDA, CDR2 SQIVND (reference sequence). The V end was cut by 7 bases, the J end by 6 bases, with 12 bases between. The CDR3 is 13 amino acids. The CDR3 sequence is CASTARGAGELFF. In DNA, the CDR3 is TGTGCCAGTACCGCCCGGGGTGCCGGGGAGCTGTTTTTT. Looking up the rest from reference TRBV19 and TRBJ2-2 gives the full variable domain: DGGITQSPKYLFRKEGQNVTLSCEQNLNHDAMYWYRQDPGQGLRLIYYSQIVNDFQKGDIAEGYSVSREKKESFPLTVTSAQKNPTAFYLCASTARGAGELFFGEGSRLTVL.

The V gene is TRBV6-5, the J gene TRBJ2-5, with D perhaps TRBD1 (6 bases). The germline CDR1 and CDR2 sequences are MNHEY and SVGAGI. The CDR3 consists of 14 residues. Trimming shortened V by 3 bases and J by 5 bases, and 13 bases separated the two germline ends. The CDR3 sequence is CASSYTQGTETQYF. CDR3 coding DNA: TGTGCCAGCAGTTATACACAGGGTACTGAGACCCAGTACTTC.

J is TRBJ1-3 and V is TRBV9, with 7 bases lining up with TRBD1. The CDR3 has 14 residues. Germline V gene data show CDR1 as SGDLS and CDR2 as YYNGEE. V lost 4 bases, J lost 3 bases, and 4 bases stayed unmatched. Here the CDR3 reads CASSTNRGGNTIYF. Here the CDR3 DNA reads TGTGCCAGCAGCACCAACAGGGGTGGAAACACCATATATTTT. Full variable domain (remainder filled in from reference TRBV9 and TRBJ1-3): DSGVTQTPKHLITATGQRVTLRCSPRSGDLSVYWYQQSLDQGLQFLIQYYNGEERAKGNILERFSAQQFPDLHSELNLSSLELGDSALYFCASSTNRGGNTIYFGEGSWLTVV.

The CDR3 sequence is CALHDDSGEHSPLHF. CDR3 nucleotides: TGTGCCCTACACGACGACTCGGGGGAGCATTCACCCCTCCACTTT. This chain links TRBV6-5 with TRBJ1-6; maybe TRBD1 (5 bases). The CDR3 spans 15 residues. Germline CDR1 reads MNHEY; CDR2 reads SVGAGI. V was pared by 11 bases and J by 8 bases, with 22 bases between.

This clone was counted once. The V and J genes are TRBV5-1 and TRBJ2-3; 11 bases align to TRBD2. The CDR3 is 16 amino acids. Trimming took 3 bases from V and 7 from J; bases not matched to a gene: 10. CDR1 is SGHRS, CDR2 YFSETQ, per germline. The CDR3 loop is CASSSVAGGARYTQYF. CDR3 sequence (DNA): TGCGCCAGCAGCTCCGTAGCGGGAGGGGCCAGGTATACGCAGTATTTT.

This clone was observed once. The V and J genes are TRBV7-2 and TRBJ2-1; 8 nucleotides line up with TRBD2. Germline V gene data show CDR1 as SGHTA and CDR2 as FQGNSA. The CDR3 runs to 16 residues. J was trimmed by 7 bases and V by 2 bases; bases with no gene match: 10. CDR3 in DNA: TGTGCCAGCAGCTTATGGTCCGGGAGGGCCGGGAATGAGCAGTTCTTC. Translated, it gives CASSLWSGRAGNEQFF.

The J gene is TRBJ1-2, the V gene TRBV7-9; a weak D match, TRBD1 (6 bases). Trimming cost V 5 bases and J 8 bases, with 15 bases left between them. The V gene's germline CDR1 is SEHNR and CDR2 FQNEAQ (reference sequence). The CDR3 extends over 13 amino acids. The CDR3 sequence: CASSTGQIGGYTF. The CDR3 DNA follows: TGTGCCAGCAGCACTGGACAGATTGGAGGCTACACCTTC. The full variable domain, in which reference TRBV7-9 and TRBJ1-2 provide the parts outside the CDR3, is DTGVSQNPRHKITKRGQNVTFRCDPISEHNRLYWYRQTLGQGPEFLTYFQNEAQLEKSRLLSDRFSAERPKGSFSTLEIQRTEQGDSAMYLCASSTGQIGGYTFGSGTRLTVV.

The genes are TRBV2 and TRBJ1-5; tentative D call: TRBD1 (6 bases). The CDR3 runs 14 residues. Germline CDR1 reads SNHLY; CDR2 reads FYNNEI. V lost 0 bases, J lost 5 bases, and 8 bases lay in between. The chain's CDR3 is CASSEAYRDQPQHF. In DNA form, the CDR3 reads TGTGCCAGCAGTGAAGCGTACAGGGATCAGCCCCAGCATTTT.

The chain joins TRBV6-6 to TRBJ2-5, with 7 bases matching TRBD2. Trimming cost V 2 bases and J 1 base; bases outside gene matches: 4. Germline lookup yields CDR1 MNHNY and CDR2 SVGAGI (reference sequence). This CDR3 is built from 15 residues. The CDR3 nucleotides read TGTGCCAGCAGTTACGGGTCTAGCGGCCAAGAGACCCAGTACTTC. Residues: CASSYGSSGQETQYF.

The chain carries TRBV28 and TRBJ2-7, with TRBD2 identical over 11 bases. Germline V gene lookup returns CDR1 MDHEN and CDR2 SYDVKM. J was trimmed by 6 bases and V by 1 base; bases with no gene match: 14. The CDR3 loop spans 18 amino acids. The DNA of the CDR3 is TGTGCCAGCAGTTTATCTGCCTATTTAGCGGGAGGGCCGGGCGAGCAGTACTTC. Translation gives CASSLSAYLAGGPGEQYF.

Of note for this clone: Distinct nucleotide sequences in the sample also encode this CDR3. V gene TRBV18 combines with J gene TRBJ2-7, with D uncertain. Trimming took 4 bases from V and 0 from J, leaving 7 bases between them. Germline lookup yields CDR1 KGHSH and CDR2 LQKENI. The length of the CDR3 is 13 residues. The CDR3 coding sequence is TGTGCCAGCTCACTACTTAGCTCCTACGAGCAGTACTTC. It is translated as CASSLLSSYEQYF.

The genes are TRBV3-1 (or the pseudogene TRBV3-2) and TRBJ2-1; 7 bases map to TRBD1. The junction had 7 bases not matched to a gene; V was cut back by 1 base and J by 7 bases. This CDR3 is 15 amino acids long. Germline loops: CDR1 LGHDT, CDR2 YNNKEL (reference sequence). This CDR3 is CASSQGQGAVNEQFF. The CDR3 DNA is TGTGCCAGCAGCCAAGGACAGGGAGCGGTAAATGAGCAGTTCTTC.

The chain is built from TRBV10-3 and TRBJ1-1; TRBD1 matches 7 bases. The CDR3 covers 15 residues. Germline V CDR1 and CDR2: ENHRY, SYGVKD. Trimming took 6 bases from V and 5 from J; bases not matched to a gene: 12. The CDR3 here is CAISDHRDRVTEAFF. CDR3 coding DNA: TGTGCCATCAGCGACCACCGGGACAGAGTAACTGAAGCTTTCTTT.

The chain links TRBV7-2 to TRBJ2-4, with D possibly being TRBD1 (5 bases). V shed 5 bases and J shed 5 bases, with 13 bases lying between them. This CDR3 has 14 residues. Germline CDR1 SGHTA, CDR2 FQGNSA. The CDR3 here is CASSQTGRENIQYF. The CDR3 DNA is TGTGCCAGCAGCCAGACGGGCAGGGAAAACATTCAGTACTTC.

The chain has TRBV5-1 and TRBJ2-3, with TRBD1 matching over 9 bases. The germline CDR1 and CDR2 sequences are SGHRS and YFSETQ. V was pared by 7 bases and J by 4 bases, with 10 bases of the junction left unmatched. This CDR3 has 15 residues. The DNA for the CDR3 is TGCGCCAGCGAAACCAGCGGGACAGGGTCAGATACGCAGTATTTT. Translating gives CASETSGTGSDTQYF.

The CDR3, as DNA: TGTGCCATCAGTGACAGGGGAGGCAATCAGCCCCAGCATTTT. As protein: CAISDRGGNQPQHF. J is TRBJ1-5 and V is TRBV10-3; TRBD1 might be the D (6 bases). This CDR3 contains 14 residues. The V end was cut by 3 bases, the J end by 2 bases, with 8 bases between. Germline values: CDR1 ENHRY, CDR2 SYGVKD.

The genes are TRBV11-2 and TRBJ2-2; tentative D call: TRBD1 (5 bases). Germline CDR1 SGHAT, CDR2 FQNNGV. V dropped 1 base and J dropped 5 bases, with 8 bases sitting between them. This CDR3 has 14 amino acids. CDR3 region: CASSLVSGTGELFF. The CDR3 DNA reads as TGTGCCAGCAGCTTAGTATCAGGGACCGGGGAGCTGTTTTTT.